Detailed here is one T cell receptor beta chain. Its cognate antigen is unknown. Alongside a J-beta primer mix, a sample-barcoded 5' primer served in a second PCR lasting about 7 to 12 cycles. Each CDR3 protein is one row after TCRdb ran MiXCR on the 5' RACE reads. Among 950,000 to 1,200,000 distinct CDR3 sequences listed, 35% to 40% were seen once. This record comes from a study of blood T cells in healthy people across ages. Total RNA, at least 5 micrograms per sample, came from PBMCs. Trimming took 0 bases from V and 1 from J, leaving 21 bases between them. Looked up from germline, CDR1 is LGHNA and CDR2 is YSLEER. The CDR3 consists of 19 residues. Notes on the study in general: In the absence of known donor CMV status, changes in expanded clonotypes were possibly confounded. Long-lived and aged donors differed, with more naive CD4+ cells and higher diversity in the long-lived.

The chain joins TRBV4-3 to TRBJ2-5; D not certain. This receptor was obtained from a man aged 18-30 years in good health. Source material: blood. The CDR3 sequence is CASSQDMGLRAPLQETQYF. In nucleotides, the CDR3 is TGCGCCAGCAGCCAAGATATGGGCCTTCGGGCCCCACTCCAAGAGACCCAGTACTTC.